Below are 7 T cell receptor beta chains sequenced from a single sample in a study of blood T cells in healthy people across ages. Together with a sample-barcoded 5' primer, a J-beta primer mix was included in a second PCR lasting about 7 to 11 cycles. Via MiXCR, TCRdb re-called the 5' RACE reads, giving one row per CDR3 protein. Of approximately 800,000 distinct CDR3 sequences listed, about a quarter are singletons. These sequences were also reported in another study, on T cells of mothers and their children.

The sample taken for sequencing was blood. The source is a boy younger than 18 in good health.

J is TRBJ1-2 and V is TRBV19; D possibly corresponds to TRBD1 (6 bases). The CDR3 is 16 amino acids. Trimming left V 6 bases short and J 2 bases short, with 19 bases between. The germline CDR1 and CDR2 sequences are LNHDA and SQIVND (reference sequence). In DNA, the CDR3 is TGTGCCAGTAGCATCGGCCGGGTCAGGGGCAACTATGGCTACACCTTC. Its translation: CASSIGRVRGNYGYTF.

This clonotype came up a few times. This chain links TRBV29-1 with TRBJ1-2; D remains unclear. V was cut by 2 bases and J by 7 bases, with 11 bases left in between. CDR1 is SQVTM and CDR2 is ANQGSEA in the germline V gene. The CDR3 covers 12 residues. The CDR3 protein is CSVEIGSGGYTF. CDR3 in DNA: TGCAGCGTTGAAATCGGGTCGGGTGGCTACACCTTC.

This chain joins TRBV20-1 and TRBJ2-5; 14 bases align to TRBD2. The better agreement between TRBJ2-7 and the DNA end casts doubt on the J call. Germline CDR1 reads DFQATT; CDR2 reads SNEGSKA (reference sequence). The CDR3 contains 15 residues. CDR3 nucleotide sequence: TGCAGTGCTGGCCCGACTAGCGGGGGGGGAAACGAGCAGTACTTC. Encoded protein: CSAGPTSGGGNEQYF.

The chain is built from TRBV29-1 and TRBJ2-2, with 7 bases aligning to TRBD1. This CDR3 region has 12 residues. J was trimmed by 6 bases and V by 5 bases; bases with no gene match: 3. Germline CDR1 and CDR2: SQVTM and ANQGSEA. CDR3 residues: CSVHTGAGELFF. The CDR3 nucleotides are TGCAGCGTTCACACAGGGGCCGGGGAGCTGTTTTTT.

This clonotype was counted between two and nine times. The chain has TRBV10-3 and TRBJ2-3; 10 bases map to TRBD1. The CDR3 is made up of 15 amino acids. J gave up 3 bases and V 6 bases, and 6 bases lay outside the gene matches. Germline CDR1 ENHRY, CDR2 SYGVKD. CDR3 in amino acids: CAIRDGTGVTDTQYF. The CDR3 nucleotides are TGTGCCATCAGGGACGGGACAGGGGTTACAGATACGCAGTATTTT.

The rearrangement joins TRBV28 to TRBJ1-3; 8 positions agree with TRBD1. This CDR3 is 16 amino acids long. CDR1 MDHEN and CDR2 SYDVKM come from the germline V gene. V dropped 4 bases and J dropped 4; count of bases not matched to a gene: 9. CDR3: CASSSYGQGQGNTIYF. CDR3 DNA: TGTGCCAGCAGTTCTTATGGACAGGGACAAGGAAACACCATATATTTT.

This clonotype was seen more than once but under ten times. The rearrangement joins TRBV5-1 to TRBJ2-5; possibly TRBD2 for D (5 bases). V was trimmed by 4 bases and J by 7 bases, leaving 14 bases between them. From germline, CDR1 is SGHRS and CDR2 YFSETQ. CDR3 length: 13 amino acids. The CDR3 reads CASSGWTEATQYF. DNA for the CDR3: TGCGCCAGCAGCGGTTGGACGGAGGCGACCCAGTACTTC.